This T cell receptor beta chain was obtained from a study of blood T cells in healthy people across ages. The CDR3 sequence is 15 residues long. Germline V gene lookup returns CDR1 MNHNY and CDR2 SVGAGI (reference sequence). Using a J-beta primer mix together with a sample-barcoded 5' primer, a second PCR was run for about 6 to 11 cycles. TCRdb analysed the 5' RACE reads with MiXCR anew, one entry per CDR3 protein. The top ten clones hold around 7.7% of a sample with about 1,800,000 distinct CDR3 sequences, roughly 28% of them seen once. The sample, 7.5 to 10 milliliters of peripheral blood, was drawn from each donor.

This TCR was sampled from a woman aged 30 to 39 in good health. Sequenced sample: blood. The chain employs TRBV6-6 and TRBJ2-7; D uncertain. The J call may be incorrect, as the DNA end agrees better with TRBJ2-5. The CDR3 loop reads CASSDKLRGGETQYF. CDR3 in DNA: TGTGCCAGCAGTGACAAACTTAGAGGTGGGGAGACCCAGTACTTC.